The sequence of this T cell receptor beta chain was determined in a study of shared clonotypes between healthy human individuals. With regard to this clone: The target antigen is unknown.

Whole-study results and caveats: The four-donor shared clonotypes exceeded non-shared clonotypes in generation probability, with non-shared ones scoring lower.

Clones were sequenced by immunoSEQ multiplex PCR, and TCRdb holds only the in-frame ones, with some missing. The table has 500,000 to 550,000 clones, roughly 95% seen once. The V end was cut by 4 bases, the J end by 2 bases, with 15 bases between. The CDR3 extends over 16 amino acids. Germline V CDR1 and CDR2: SGHRS, YFSETQ. The material sequenced was naive CD4+ T cells sorted from blood. Subset: CD45RA+ positively selected. The chain combines TRBV5-1 with TRBJ2-2; a possible D gene is TRBD1 (6 bases). This TCR came from a woman in her 30s in good health. The CDR3 loop is CASSRQELINTGELFF. CDR3 DNA: TGCGCCAGCAGCCGACAGGAGCTCATTAACACCGGGGAGCTGTTTTTT.